The clone carrying this TCR beta chain was seen only a few times. Its cognate antigen is unknown. With template switching, a universal primer site was added, and the cDNA carried unique molecular identifiers. In TCRdb, the 5' RACE reads were re-called with MiXCR into one record per CDR3 protein. The table shows hundreds of thousands of distinct CDR3 sequences, with about 24% occurring only once. The sample is drawn from a study of identical twins. Study-wide findings and caveats: Abundant cord blood beta clonotypes carried fewer insertions; memory repertoires showed none.

These same data were also listed under a study on T cells expressing NK-cell markers. That paper states: It was from sorted CD3+CD56+NKG2C+, CD3+CD56+NKG2C- and CD3+CD56-NKG2C+ T cells that TCR beta repertoires came. Top CD8+ clonotypes included the dominant CD3+CD56+NKG2C+ clonotypes in 5 to 7 donors.

Sequences were obtained from CD4+ T cells sorted from blood. The receptor's source is a woman younger than 30 in good health.

The DNA for the CDR3 is TGTGCCAGCACCAGACAGGGGACTGAGCAGTTCTTC. Translating it yields CASTRQGTEQFF. The chain uses TRBV12-3 or TRBV12-4 and TRBJ2-1; 8 positions match TRBD1. The junction had 5 bases not matched to a gene; V was cut back by 7 bases and J by 9 bases. This CDR3 is built from 12 residues.